Each of the 17 T cell receptor beta chains below was sequenced from the same sample in a study of blood T cell repertoires in COVID-19. Repertoires were generated with immunoSEQ multiplex PCR, while TCRdb's copy carries only in-frame clones and drops some. The sample has about 100,000 clones; about 86% are singletons. The sequenced sample was PBMCs or T cells enriched from blood (not recorded which). The receptors originated from a woman between 50 and 59 years old who had recovered from COVID-19.

This chain links TRBV30 with TRBJ2-6, with D maybe TRBD1 (6 bases). V gave up 3 bases and J gave up 4 bases, with 10 bases separating them. The CDR3 extends over 14 amino acids. The germline gives CDR1 GTSNPN, CDR2 SVGIG (reference sequence). CDR3 sequence (DNA): TGTGCCTGGAGCTCAGGGGCCGGGGCCAACGTCCTGACTTTC. Translated, it gives CAWSSGAGANVLTF. The entire variable domain, with the rest obtained from reference TRBV30 and TRBJ2-6, is as follows: SQTIHQWPATLVQPVGSPLSLECTVEGTSNPNLYWYRQAAGRGLQLLFYSVGIGQISSEVPQNLSASRPQDRQFILSSKKLLLSDSGFYLCAWSSGAGANVLTFGAGSRLTVL.

The chain employs TRBV19 and TRBJ2-2; 9 bases line up with TRBD2. The V segment lost 5 bases and the J segment 2 bases; nucleotides outside the gene matches: 6. The CDR3 has 16 amino acids. Germline V CDR1 and CDR2: LNHDA, SQIVND (reference sequence). The DNA for the CDR3 is TGTGCCAGTAGTGTCAGTAGCGGGGGAAACACCGGGGAGCTGTTTTTT. Translating gives CASSVSSGGNTGELFF.

The sample holds a few counts of this clone. The V call is TRBV5-4, the J call TRBJ1-1; D is uncertain. V lost 4 bases and J 1 base, leaving 14 bases between the germline ends. CDR1 is SGHNT, CDR2 YYREEE, per germline (reference sequence). This CDR3 has 15 residues. The DNA for the CDR3 is TGTGCCAGCAGCGTAGACAACCTTCAGAACACTGAAGCTTTCTTT. Translating it yields CASSVDNLQNTEAFF.

This clone was counted only a few times. The chain recombines TRBV6-5 with TRBJ1-4; no clear D gene. The CDR3 runs 12 residues. Germline V lookup: CDR1 MNHEY, CDR2 SVGAGI. V gave up 5 bases and J gave up 8 bases, with 9 bases separating them. Written as DNA, the CDR3 is TGTGCCAGCAGTAATGACGGGGAAAAACTGTTTTTT. This codes for CASSNDGEKLFF.

In DNA, the CDR3 is TGCGCCAGCAGCCCGGAGGGACAGGGGGCCTGGAACACTGAAGCTTTCTTT. Protein product: CASSPEGQGAWNTEAFF. The chain combines TRBV5-1 with TRBJ1-1; TRBD1 matches 12 bases. J lost 1 base, V lost 4 bases, and 8 bases had no gene match. Germline CDR1 SGHRS, CDR2 YFSETQ. The CDR3 covers 17 residues.

This chain uses TRBV5-4 with TRBJ2-5; 11 nucleotides agree with TRBD2. The germline V gene has CDR1 SGHNT and CDR2 YYREEE (reference sequence). The CDR3 is 16 amino acids. V dropped 2 bases and J dropped 9; count of bases not matched to a gene: 12. CDR3 nucleotide sequence: TGTGCCAGCAGCTTCGGGACTAGCGGCAGGAGGGGGGCCCAGTACTTC. This translates into CASSFGTSGRRGAQYF.

This chain connects TRBV6-6 to TRBJ2-3, with 9 bases identical to TRBD2. The germline CDR1 and CDR2 sequences are MNHNY and SVGAGI (reference sequence). With 2 bases clipped from V and 4 bases from J, the junction kept 4 bases outside the gene matches. The CDR3 is 15 residues long. CDR3 sequence: CASSYAGGPADTQYF. The CDR3, as DNA: TGTGCCAGCAGTTACGCGGGAGGGCCCGCAGATACGCAGTATTTT.

As DNA, the CDR3 is TGTGCCAGCTCACTCAGGGATAGCTATGGCTACACCTTC. Protein product: CASSLRDSYGYTF. The chain is built from TRBV18 and TRBJ1-2, with D possibly being TRBD1 (5 bases). The CDR3 runs to 13 residues. Germline V gene lookup returns CDR1 KGHSH and CDR2 LQKENI. Trimming left V 4 bases short and J 4 bases short, with 10 bases between.

A single count supports this clone. The J gene is TRBJ2-7, the V gene TRBV27, with D possibly matching TRBD1 (5 bases). CDR3 length: 17 amino acids. CDR1 MNHEY and CDR2 SMNVEV come from the germline V gene (reference sequence). V lost 6 bases to trimming and J lost 4 bases, with 25 bases between them. The CDR3 DNA follows: TGTGCCAGCAGCTTACAATACTCGACAGAATTTCCTTACGAGCAGTACTTC. Amino acids: CASSLQYSTEFPYEQYF.

The chain recombines TRBV27 with TRBJ1-2, with TRBD1 matching over 11 bases. V shed 5 bases, J shed 4 bases, and the junction held 6 bases outside the gene matches. Germline V gene data show CDR1 as MNHEY and CDR2 as SMNVEV (reference sequence). This CDR3 spans 15 amino acids. The chain's CDR3 is CASSIAGTGGYGYTF. Written as DNA, the CDR3 is TGTGCCAGCAGTATCGCCGGGACAGGGGGCTATGGCTACACCTTC.

The chain is built from TRBV19 and TRBJ1-5, with D hard to call. This CDR3 comprises 14 residues. CDR1 and CDR2 from the germline V gene are LNHDA and SQIVND (reference sequence). V was clipped by 7 bases and J by 3 bases, with 13 bases between them. The CDR3 sequence is CASTMEGPNQPQHF. DNA of the CDR3: TGTGCCAGTACAATGGAGGGTCCCAATCAGCCCCAGCATTTT.

The V gene is TRBV24-1, the J gene TRBJ2-2; 9 nucleotides line up with TRBD2. Trimming removed 5 bases from V and 7 bases from J; junction bases left unmatched: 10. Germline-derived CDR1 and CDR2 are KGHDR and SFDVKD. The CDR3 spans 16 residues. The CDR3 is CATSGFSGSGFGELFF. CDR3 nucleotides: TGTGCCACCAGTGGATTTAGCGGGAGCGGGTTCGGGGAGCTGTTTTTT.

This chain uses TRBV3-1 (or the pseudogene TRBV3-2) with TRBJ1-1; 7 nucleotides align to TRBD1. V lost 1 base, J lost 0 bases, and 5 bases stayed unmatched. This CDR3 spans 16 amino acids. Germline CDR1 reads LGHDT; CDR2 reads YNNKEL (reference sequence). CDR3 DNA sequence: TGTGCCAGCAGCCAAGCCAGACAGGGATTGAACACTGAAGCTTTCTTT. It yields the protein CASSQARQGLNTEAFF.

V gene TRBV6-5 combines with J gene TRBJ1-1; D uncertain. V lost 2 bases and J 2 bases, leaving 12 bases between the germline ends. Germline V lookup: CDR1 MNHEY, CDR2 SVGAGI. The CDR3 is made up of 15 amino acids. The CDR3 sequence is CASSYPGGVNTEAFF. In DNA, the CDR3 is TGTGCCAGCAGTTACCCGGGCGGGGTAAACACTGAAGCTTTCTTT.

The chain couples TRBV5-4 to TRBJ1-3; D remains ambiguous. The length of the CDR3 is 17 residues. CDR1 is SGHNT, CDR2 YYREEE, per germline (reference sequence). The germline V and J ends were trimmed by 2 bases and 0 bases, with 15 bases remaining between them. Here the CDR3 DNA reads TGTGCCAGCAGCTTAGAGGTTGGTCGTAACTCTGGAAACACCATATATTTT. It codes for CASSLEVGRNSGNTIYF. Using reference TRBV5-4 and TRBJ1-3 for the parts outside the CDR3, the full variable domain is ETGVTQSPTHLIKTRGQQVTLRCSSQSGHNTVSWYQQALGQGPQFIFQYYREEENGRGNFPPRFSGLQFPNYSSELNVNALELDDSALYLCASSLEVGRNSGNTIYFGEGSWLTVV.

This chain uses TRBV4-1 with TRBJ1-1, with D perhaps matching TRBD1 (5 bases). The length of the CDR3 is 15 residues. V dropped 1 base and J dropped 1 base, with 10 bases sitting between them. CDR1 and CDR2 from the germline V gene are MGHRA and YSYEKL. The CDR3 here is CASSQGPGQNTEAFF. In DNA, the CDR3 is TGCGCCAGCAGCCAAGGCCCAGGGCAGAACACTGAAGCTTTCTTT.

This clone was observed at least ten times. V is TRBV15 and J is TRBJ1-6; D not resolved. V gave up 5 bases and J gave up 1 base, with 6 bases separating them. The germline CDR1 and CDR2 sequences are LNHNV and YYDKDF (reference sequence). This CDR3 region has 14 residues. CDR3 residues: CATSAQSYNSPLHF. In nucleotides, the CDR3 is TGTGCCACCAGCGCCCAGTCCTATAATTCACCCCTCCACTTT.